This entry features one T cell receptor (beta chain) sequence. The identical CDR3 is also encoded by other nucleotide sequences in the sample. As to treatment: oral pan-JAK inhibitor, 5-10 mg twice daily. Those with alopecia areata gave lesional scalp punch biopsies and peripheral blood. Following RNA extraction, reverse transcription yielded cDNA that acted as the sequencing template. Sequenced by immunoSEQ multiplex PCR; TCRdb stores in-frame clones only, minus some. The repertoire holds about 190,000 clones, with around 60% as singletons. In germline, CDR1 is SQVTM, CDR2 ANQGSEA. The CDR3 is made up of 13 amino acids. Trimming cost V 4 bases and J 0 bases, with 9 bases left between them. These data originate in a study of CD8+ T cells in alopecia areata.

This sequence was found in a human donor with alopecia areata. The input for sequencing was CD8+ T cells sorted from blood, taken at week 24, from a patient treated with tofacitinib. V usage is TRBV29-1 and J usage is TRBJ1-1, with a weak D call TRBD1 (5 bases). The CDR3 nucleotides are TGCAGCGTTGCCGGGGGGATGAACACTGAAGCTTTCTTT. It encodes CSVAGGMNTEAFF.